This TCR beta chain emerged from a study of OX40 agonist ivuxolimab in advanced cancers. Study results and limitations: Clones of CD4+ and CD8+ blood T cells grew by week 6 at doses of 0.1 to 3.0 mg/kg.

Autoimmune disease history or systemic immunosuppression was exclusionary. The CDR3 runs to 16 residues. V lost 8 bases and J lost 0, with 19 bases in between. Germline V gene data show CDR1 as LNHDA and CDR2 as SQIVND (reference sequence). The data were produced by immunoSEQ multiplex PCR, yet TCRdb's version contains in-frame clones alone and is incomplete. The table has more than 40,000 clones, 87% seen once. With regard to this clone: Its specificity is not known.

The chain uses TRBV19 and TRBJ1-1, with D tentatively TRBD1 (5 bases). Sequenced material: CD4+ or CD8+ T cells sorted from blood, taken in a trial of the OX40 agonist ivuxolimab. This clonotype was sampled from an adult with an advanced solid tumor such as melanoma, head and neck, liver or kidney cancer. The DNA of the CDR3 is TGTGCCAGTGATAGGGACGGACGCGAGATGAACACTGAAGCTTTCTTT. This encodes CASDRDGREMNTEAFF. Full variable domain (outside the CDR3, taken from reference TRBV19 and TRBJ1-1): DGGITQSPKYLFRKEGQNVTLSCEQNLNHDAMYWYRQDPGQGLRLIYYSQIVNDFQKGDIAEGYSVSREKKESFPLTVTSAQKNPTAFYLCASDRDGREMNTEAFFGQGTRLTVV.